This TCR beta chain was obtained from a study of CD8 T cells in ankylosing spondylitis. Findings and limits, study-wide: Disease-linked clones bore a CD8+ phenotype and were relatively rare in peripheral blood. Ankylosing spondylitis blood appeared to be characterized by a TCR beta motif of roughly eight highly homologous variants. Matched synovial fluid from ankylosing spondylitis patients was reported to be enriched for disease-linked clones.

Each CDR3 protein gets one entry after TCRdb re-called the 5' RACE reads with MiXCR. Among under 30,000 distinct CDR3 sequences listed, approximately 13% were seen once. This clonotype was observed a handful of times. No antigen is known for it. Sequenced sample: blood. This TCR came from a male donor with ankylosing spondylitis or in good health (not recorded which).

CDR3 loop: CSVQGRGVNTDTQYF. DNA for the CDR3: TGCAGCGTTCAGGGGCGGGGGGTCAACACAGATACGCAGTATTTT. This sequence joins TRBV29-1 and TRBJ2-3; TRBD2 agrees at 8 bases. Germline V gene data show CDR1 as SQVTM and CDR2 as ANQGSEA. The CDR3 extends over 15 amino acids. After removal of 5 bases from V and 2 bases from J, the junction contained 9 bases not matched to a gene.